This T cell receptor (beta chain) was captured in a study of breast tumors, draining lymph nodes, adjacent tissues (dated by TCRdb to between 2015 and 2016). The study in broad terms: The study compared TCR beta repertoires across tumor, adjacent nontumor tissue and axillary lymph nodes from breast cancer patients. In human breast cancer, the study set out to evaluate how tumor, surrounding tissue and draining lymph node repertoires relate to one another and whether T cells may move between these sites.

This clonotype was observed many times. The antigen it recognizes is unknown. Qualities for individual bases were not recorded, and no much larger clone is one base off. The junction shows trimming of 1 base on V and 0 bases on J, plus 10 bases between the germline ends. CDR1 LNHNV and CDR2 YYDKDF are derived from the germline V gene (reference sequence). Taken from cysteine to phenylalanine, the CDR3 has 16 residues. Only the CDR3 DNA stays, 48 bases, in frame from base 1. Points the paper makes about the study in general: The data were considered consistent with the idea that most tumor T cells come from the lymph node and then expand in tumor tissue. The conclusion that tumor T cells originate in lymph nodes was presented as consistent with a hypothesis rather than as directly demonstrated. The similarity between tumor and nontumor tissue repertoires was significantly greater in luminal-like breast cancer than in basal-like breast cancer. Tumors showed preferential V and J gene usage, and their T-cell repertoire diversity fell below that of lymph nodes yet above that of nontumor tissue.

Sequenced using an Illumina HiSeq 2000. Multiplex PCR amplification was used to build the TCR beta chain libraries. The amplified TCR beta chain products were analyzed by high-throughput sequencing. TCRdb took the public reads, trimmed them with fastp at Q25, ran MiXCR for clone calling and kept in-frame beta chains. Entries that share a CDR3 protein sequence are merged under the most common genes and DNA. The sample table shows about 12,000 distinct CDR3 sequences, and about 37% are seen once. More than 14% of the sample is held by the ten biggest clonotypes. The sample comprised breast tumor tissue. The rearrangement combines TRBV15 with TRBJ1-3, and the D gene may be TRBD1, 5 bases matching. This receptor was obtained from a female donor with breast cancer. Some clones in this sample may be carry-over from other donors' samples. The nucleotide sequence is TGTGCCACCAGCAGAGGGGGACCGGCCTCTGGAAACACCATATATTTT. This is translated as CATSRGGPASGNTIYF.